This paragraph covers one TCR beta chain sequence. This clone's antigen is unknown. Nothing much larger sits one base from this clone, and base qualities are not available. Receptors were amplified or captured by RT-PCR. The instrument was a NextSeq 550. The public reads were reanalyzed by TCRdb: fastp trimming at Q25, MiXCR alignment, in-frame beta chains only. Every entry covers one CDR3 protein and lists the most common genes and DNA from its rows. The sample contains about 160,000 distinct CDR3 sequences, nearly 25% of them found a single time. Roughly 25% of the sample comes from the top ten. The entry originates in a study of patients and donors after allogeneic stem cell transplantation (dated by TCRdb to about 2020). The sequence came from a human donor who was either an allogeneic HSCT recipient or a stem cell or donor lymphocyte infusion donor (not recorded which). It is not recorded whose cells these are; they may come from a transplant donor. Sequenced input: blood, either unsorted or a sorted T cell fraction (not recorded which).

CDR3 loop: CASSLQFTEAFF. The sequenced DNA is TGTGCCAGCAGTTTACAGTTCACTGAAGCTTTCTTT. Rearrangement joined TRBV28 to TRBJ1-1; the D gene is not confidently resolved. V is shortened by 2 bases, J by 4 bases, and the region joining them spans 5 bases. Including the terminal cysteine and phenylalanine, the CDR3 comprises 12 residues. The only DNA kept is the CDR3, 36 bases in frame from the first base. Based on the germline V gene, the CDR1 and CDR2 sequences are MDHEN and SYDVKM. The full variable domain, with segments outside the CDR3 supplied by the reference TRBV28 and TRBJ1-1 proteins, appears as DVKVTQSSRYLVKRTGEKVFLECVQDMDHENMFWYRQDPGLGLRLIYFSYDVKMKEKGDIPEGYSVSREKKERFSLILESASTNQTSMYLCASSLQFTEAFFGQGTRLTVV.